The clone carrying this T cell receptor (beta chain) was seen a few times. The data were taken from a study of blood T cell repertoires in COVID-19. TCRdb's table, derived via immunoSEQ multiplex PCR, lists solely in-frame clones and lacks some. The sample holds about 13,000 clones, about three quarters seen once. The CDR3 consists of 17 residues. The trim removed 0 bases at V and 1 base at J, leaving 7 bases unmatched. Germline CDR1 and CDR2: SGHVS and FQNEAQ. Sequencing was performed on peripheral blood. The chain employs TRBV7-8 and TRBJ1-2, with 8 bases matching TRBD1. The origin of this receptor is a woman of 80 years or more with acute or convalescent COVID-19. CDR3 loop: CASSLAPDRAFNYGYTF. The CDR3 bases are TGTGCCAGCAGCTTAGCCCCGGACAGGGCCTTTAACTATGGCTACACCTTC.